The 13 T cell receptor beta chains below come from one sample, sequenced in a study of T-cell reconstitution after alpha-beta-depleted transplantation in children. This sample's TCRbeta library carried unique molecular identifier barcodes. TCRdb re-called the PCR reads through MiXCR, storing one row per CDR3 protein. The data hold some 300,000 distinct CDR3 sequences, with about 9.5% observed a single time. This sample comprised PBMCs, obtained before TCRalphabeta/CD19-depleted stem cell transplant. These receptors were taken from a boy under two years old with acute myeloid leukemia, due to receive a stem cell transplant.

Remarks on this clonotype: A much larger clone is a single base away; this may be a read error. The chain carries TRBV7-2 and TRBJ2-5, with 10 bases identical to TRBD1. Germline values: CDR1 SGHTA, CDR2 FQGNSA. This CDR3 spans 15 amino acids. V shed 7 bases and J 5 bases; nucleotides not matched to a gene: 10. Here the CDR3 DNA reads TGTGCCAGCACCTCCGGGACAGGGGCAGGGGAGACCCAGTACTTC. It specifies CASTSGTGAGETQYF.

The table lists this clonotype with many counts. The V and J genes are TRBV5-8 and TRBJ2-7; 8 nucleotides match TRBD1. In germline, CDR1 is SGHTS, CDR2 YDEGEE. This CDR3 contains 17 residues. J lost 7 bases, V lost 3 bases, and 18 bases had no gene match. The CDR3 DNA follows: TGTGCCAGCAGCTCCTACCCTAGGACAGGGAAAAAACGAGAGCAGTACTTC. As protein: CASSSYPRTGKKREQYF.

The CDR3 region is CASSAGTSVSLGHISGANVLTF. In DNA form, the CDR3 reads TGTGCCAGCAGCGCAGGGACATCCGTATCCCTCGGCCACATATCTGGGGCCAACGTCCTGACTTTC. This chain uses TRBV21-1 with TRBJ2-6; the DNA was not compared with TRBD1, the D call given in the table. TRBV21-1 is deemed a pseudogene. The CDR3 is 22 residues long.

This clonotype came up many times. CDR3 sequence reads: CASSLIPGQGAAFF. The CDR3 DNA reads as TGCGCCAGCAGCTTGATCCCGGGACAGGGTGCAGCTTTCTTT. V usage is TRBV5-1 and J usage is TRBJ1-1, with TRBD1 matching 9 bases. The germline CDR1 and CDR2 sequences are SGHRS and YFSETQ. Trimming took 1 base from V and 10 from J; bases not matched to a gene: 8. CDR3 length: 14 residues.

This clonotype was counted many times. The rearrangement joins TRBV24-1 to TRBJ2-1; no clear D. CDR3 length: 19 amino acids. Germline CDR1 is KGHDR and CDR2 is SFDVKD. Trimming shortened V by 0 bases and J by 3 bases, and 20 bases separated the two germline ends. Here the CDR3 reads CATSDLLTEPSGSYNEQFF. The CDR3 DNA follows: TGTGCCACCAGTGATTTGCTAACGGAACCCTCAGGAAGCTACAATGAGCAGTTCTTC.

The table lists this clonotype with a few counts. This chain joins TRBV7-9 and TRBJ2-5, with D hard to call. The CDR3 is 13 amino acids. Germline loops: CDR1 SEHNR, CDR2 FQNEAQ (reference sequence). V was clipped by 3 bases and J by 4 bases, with 9 bases between them. The CDR3 here is CASSFVGVETQYF. The CDR3 DNA follows: TGTGCCAGCAGCTTTGTTGGGGTAGAGACCCAGTACTTC. The variable domain in full, completed from reference TRBV7-9 and TRBJ2-5, reads DTGVSQNPRHKITKRGQNVTFRCDPISEHNRLYWYRQTLGQGPEFLTYFQNEAQLEKSRLLSDRFSAERPKGSFSTLEIQRTEQGDSAMYLCASSFVGVETQYFGPGTRLLVL.

This clonotype was seen repeatedly, ten times or more. The chain couples TRBV7-6 to TRBJ2-5; TRBD2 aligns across 11 bases. Looked up from germline, CDR1 is SGHVS and CDR2 is FNYEAQ. Germline trimming cut 4 bases from V and 2 bases from J; bases unmatched to any gene: 9. CDR3 length: 17 amino acids. The CDR3 loop reads CASSSRKLAGEQETQYF. In DNA form, the CDR3 reads TGTGCCAGCAGCTCAAGAAAACTAGCGGGAGAACAAGAGACCCAGTACTTC.

Ten or more counts support this clonotype. The V gene is TRBV20-1, the J gene TRBJ2-7; 8 nucleotides agree with TRBD1. There are 13 residues in the CDR3. The germline CDR1 and CDR2 sequences are DFQATT and SNEGSKA (reference sequence). With V trimmed by 5 bases and J by 2 bases, 5 bases remained unmatched. In DNA form, the CDR3 reads TGCAGTGCTTGCGACAGGGGACCCTACGAGCAGTACTTC. Translated: CSACDRGPYEQYF.

This clonotype was seen ten or more times. The J gene is TRBJ1-2, the V gene TRBV27; D unclear. V gave up 4 bases and J gave up 7 bases, with 13 bases separating them. The CDR3 is 13 amino acids. Per the germline V gene, CDR1 is MNHEY and CDR2 is SMNVEV (reference sequence). The DNA for the CDR3 is TGTGCCAGCAGTTCCCTCCGGGGAGGTGGCTACACCTTC. Protein sequence: CASSSLRGGGYTF.

This clonotype was found many times. This chain connects TRBV5-1 to TRBJ2-7; 7 bases agree with TRBD1. The CDR3 sequence is 13 residues long. The V gene's germline CDR1 is SGHRS and CDR2 YFSETQ. V shed 4 bases and J 4 bases; nucleotides not matched to a gene: 5. In nucleotides, the CDR3 is TGCGCCAGCAGCCCAACAGGGGTTTACGAGCAGTACTTC. Encoded protein: CASSPTGVYEQYF.

This clonotype showed up just a few times. The CDR3 region is CASSFGLADSYEQYF. The DNA of the CDR3 is TGTGCCAGCAGTTTCGGACTAGCGGATTCCTACGAGCAGTACTTC. V is TRBV12-3 or TRBV12-4 and J is TRBJ2-7; TRBD2 agrees at 10 bases. V shed 3 bases and J 1 base; nucleotides not matched to a gene: 3. The CDR3 has 15 residues.

The rearrangement uses TRBV2 and TRBJ1-2; tentative D call: TRBD1 (6 bases). CDR1 is SNHLY and CDR2 is FYNNEI in the germline V gene. The CDR3 is made up of 14 amino acids. V was clipped by 3 bases and J by 2 bases, with 10 bases between them. The CDR3 DNA is TGTGCCAGCAGTGAGGCAGGGGTGAACTATGGCTACACCTTC. This translates into CASSEAGVNYGYTF.

This clonotype was seen many times. This chain connects TRBV7-9 to TRBJ1-5; possible D gene TRBD1, 5 bases. Trimming pared 5 bases from V and 13 bases from J, leaving 15 bases between. The CDR3 has 12 amino acids. Per germline, CDR1 SEHNR and CDR2 FQNEAQ (reference sequence). The CDR3 sequence: CASSLGTLPQHF. Written as DNA, the CDR3 is TGTGCCAGCAGCCTGGGGACGCTCCCACAGCATTTT.